This TCR beta chain appears in the sequencing data of a study of T-cell memory formation after mild COVID-19. Study findings and constraints: Clones that contracted from day 15 to 85 were balanced CD4/CD8, while later expanders leaned CD4+.

5'RACE, which relied on constant-segment primers, yielded TCR alpha and TCR beta cDNA libraries carrying sample barcodes and UMIs. TCRdb processed the 5' RACE reads anew with MiXCR; each CDR3 protein has one entry. The repertoire includes 280,000 or so distinct CDR3 sequences, about a sixth of them detected once, and more than 20% sits in the top ten. The CDR3 extends over 16 amino acids. V was clipped by 1 base and J by 3 bases; unmatched bases: 7. Germline V gene data show CDR1 as SGHTA and CDR2 as FQGNSA. This clonotype has more than one count but fewer than ten. Its antigen remains unknown. The specimen sequenced was PBMCs or a T cell subset sorted from them (not recorded which). The sequence derives from a man aged 18 to 29 who had mild COVID-19 (a few samples of this study predate the infection). Cell type and time point are not known. The chain employs TRBV7-2 and TRBJ2-5; 8 nucleotides align to TRBD2. CDR3 nucleotides: TGTGCCAGCAGCTTAGTCATCGGGGGGGTAAAAGAGACCCAGTACTTC. Translation: CASSLVIGGVKETQYF. The variable domain in full, with the rest retrieved from reference TRBV7-2 and TRBJ2-5, is GAGVSQSPSNKVTEKGKDVELRCDPISGHTALYWYRQSLGQGLEFLIYFQGNSAPDKSGLPSDRFSAERTGGSVSTLTIQRTQQEDSAVYLCASSLVIGGVKETQYFGPGTRLLVL.